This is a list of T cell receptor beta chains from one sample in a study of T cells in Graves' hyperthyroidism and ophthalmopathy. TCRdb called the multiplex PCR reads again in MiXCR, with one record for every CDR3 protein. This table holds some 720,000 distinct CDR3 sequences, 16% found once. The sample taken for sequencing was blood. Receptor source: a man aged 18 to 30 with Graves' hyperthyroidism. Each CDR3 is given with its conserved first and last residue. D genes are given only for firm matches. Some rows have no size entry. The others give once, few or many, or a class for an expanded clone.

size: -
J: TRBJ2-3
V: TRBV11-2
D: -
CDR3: CASSVETAGETDTQYF
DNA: TGTGCCAGCAGCGTAGAGACGGCAGGGGAGACAGATACGCAGTATTTT

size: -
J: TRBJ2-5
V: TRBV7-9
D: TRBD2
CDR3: CASRLAGEGKTQYF
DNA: TGTGCCAGCAGGTTAGCGGGAGAGGGGAAGACCCAGTACTTC

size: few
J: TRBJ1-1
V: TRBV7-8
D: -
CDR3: CASSSSTANTEAFF
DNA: TGTGCCAGCAGCTCCTCGACGGCGAACACTGAAGCTTTCTTT

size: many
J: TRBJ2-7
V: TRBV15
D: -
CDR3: CATSRDRGEQYF
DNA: TGTGCCACCAGCAGAGATAGGGGGGAGCAGTACTTC

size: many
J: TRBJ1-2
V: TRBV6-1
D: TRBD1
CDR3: CASSLRDSRAYGYTF
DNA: TGTGCCAGCAGTCTCCGGGACAGTAGAGCCTATGGCTACACCTTC

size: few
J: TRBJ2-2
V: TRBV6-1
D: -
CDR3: CASRMAGDAGELFF
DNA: TGTGCCAGCAGGATGGCAGGGGACGCCGGGGAGCTGTTTTTT

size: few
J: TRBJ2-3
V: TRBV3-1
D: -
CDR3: CASSGGPMTDTQYF
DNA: TGTGCCAGCAGCGGGGGACCCATGACAGATACGCAGTATTTT

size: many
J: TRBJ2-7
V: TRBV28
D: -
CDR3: CASGEGGYEQYF
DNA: TGTGCCAGCGGGGAAGGGGGGTACGAGCAGTACTTC

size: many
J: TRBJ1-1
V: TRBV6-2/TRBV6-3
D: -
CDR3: CASLPRVGTEAFF
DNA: TGTGCCAGCCTACCCCGGGTGGGGACTGAAGCTTTCTTT

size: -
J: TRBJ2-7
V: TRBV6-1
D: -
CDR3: CASRHGTGPQYF
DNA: TGTGCCAGCAGACACGGGACTGGGCCGCAGTACTTC

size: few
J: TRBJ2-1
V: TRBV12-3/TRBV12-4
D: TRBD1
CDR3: CASTRGLEQFF
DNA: TGTGCCAGCACCAGGGGGTTGGAGCAGTTCTTC

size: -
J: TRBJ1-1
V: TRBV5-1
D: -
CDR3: CASSLAGKGISEAFF
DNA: TGCGCCAGCAGCTTGGCCGGGAAGGGAATCTCTGAAGCTTTCTTT